This T cell receptor beta chain comes out of a study of technical replicates of blood from a few donors. Libraries were prepared by immunoSEQ multiplex PCR; TCRdb keeps only in-frame clonotypes and omits some of them. Of nearly 80,000 clones in the sample, 85% to 95% were seen once. The CDR3 contains 16 residues. Germline V lookup: CDR1 MNHEY, CDR2 SVGAGI. V shed 0 bases and J 3 bases; nucleotides not matched to a gene: 6. The receptor was derived from a human donor in good health. The J gene is TRBJ2-7, the V gene TRBV6-5; 9 bases map to TRBD2. Material for sequencing was T cells isolated from PBMCs. The CDR3 region has the DNA TGTGCCAGCAGTTACTCGCCTAGCGGGAATAACTACGAGCAGTACTTC. Its translation: CASSYSPSGNNYEQYF.